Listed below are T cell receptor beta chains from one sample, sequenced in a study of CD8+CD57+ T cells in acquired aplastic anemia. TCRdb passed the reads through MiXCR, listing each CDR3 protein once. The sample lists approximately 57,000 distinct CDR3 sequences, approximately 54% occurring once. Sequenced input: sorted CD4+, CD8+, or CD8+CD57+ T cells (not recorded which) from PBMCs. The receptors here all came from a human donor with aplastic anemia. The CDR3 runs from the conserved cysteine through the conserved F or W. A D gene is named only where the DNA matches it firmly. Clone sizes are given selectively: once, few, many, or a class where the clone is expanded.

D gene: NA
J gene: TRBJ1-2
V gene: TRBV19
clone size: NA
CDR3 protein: CASSINAKYGYTF
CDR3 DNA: TGTGCCAGTAGTATAAACGCCAAATATGGCTACACCTTC

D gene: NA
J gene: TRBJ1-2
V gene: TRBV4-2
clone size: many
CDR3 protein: CASSQEDGYTF
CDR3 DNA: TGTGCCAGCAGCCAAGAGGATGGCTACACCTTC

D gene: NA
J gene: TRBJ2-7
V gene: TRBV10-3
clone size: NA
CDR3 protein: CAIIADIASGEQYF
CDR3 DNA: TGTGCCATCATAGCCGACATAGCGTCCGGCGAGCAGTACTTC

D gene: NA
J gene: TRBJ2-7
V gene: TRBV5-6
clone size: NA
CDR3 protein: CASIMSASPTYEQYF
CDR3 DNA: TGTGCCAGCATAATGTCGGCCTCGCCTACATACGAGCAGTACTTC

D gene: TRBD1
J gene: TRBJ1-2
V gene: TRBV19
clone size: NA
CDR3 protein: CASTLGWGQDYGYTF
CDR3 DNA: TGTGCCAGTACCCTGGGATGGGGACAGGACTATGGCTACACCTTC

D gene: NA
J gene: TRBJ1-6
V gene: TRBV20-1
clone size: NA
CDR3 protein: CSAPPAANSPLHF
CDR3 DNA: TGCAGTGCCCCCCCGGCTGCAAATTCACCCCTCCACTTT

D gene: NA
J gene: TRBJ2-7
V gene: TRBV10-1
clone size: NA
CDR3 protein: CASSGKRTYEQYF
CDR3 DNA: TGCGCCAGCAGTGGAAAGAGAACCTACGAGCAGTACTTC

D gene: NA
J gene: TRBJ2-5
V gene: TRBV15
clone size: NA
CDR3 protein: CATSRITEGIQETQYF
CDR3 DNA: TGTGCCACCAGCAGAATAACAGAGGGGATCCAAGAGACCCAGTACTTC

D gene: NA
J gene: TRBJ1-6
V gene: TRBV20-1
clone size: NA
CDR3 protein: CSASDNSHFHF
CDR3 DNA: TGCAGTGCTAGTGATAATTCACACTTCCACTTT

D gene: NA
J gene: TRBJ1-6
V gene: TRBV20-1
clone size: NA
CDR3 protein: CSARAGGYNSPLHF
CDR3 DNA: TGCAGTGCTAGAGCGGGAGGATATAATTCACCCCTCCACTTT

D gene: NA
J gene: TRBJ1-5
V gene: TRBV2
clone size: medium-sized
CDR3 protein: CASSADGSNQPQHF
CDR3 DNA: TGTGCCAGCAGTGCGGACGGTAGCAATCAGCCCCAGCATTTT

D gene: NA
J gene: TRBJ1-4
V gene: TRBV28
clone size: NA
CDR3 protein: CASSLYPNEKLFF
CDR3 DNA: TGTGCCAGCAGTTTGTACCCGAATGAAAAACTGTTTTTT

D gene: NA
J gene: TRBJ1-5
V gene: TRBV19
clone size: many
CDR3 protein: CASSISGLYQPQHF
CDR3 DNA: TGTGCCAGTAGTATTTCTGGCCTATATCAGCCCCAGCATTTT

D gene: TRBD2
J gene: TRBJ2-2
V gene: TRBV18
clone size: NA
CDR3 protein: CASSPRTRGPNTGVLFF
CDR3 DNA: TGTGCCAGCTCACCGCGGACTAGAGGCCCGAACACCGGGGTGCTGTTTTTT

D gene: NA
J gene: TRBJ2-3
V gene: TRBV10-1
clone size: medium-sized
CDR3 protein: CASSEYTGADTQYF
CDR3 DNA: TGCGCCAGCAGTGAGTATACGGGAGCAGATACGCAGTATTTT

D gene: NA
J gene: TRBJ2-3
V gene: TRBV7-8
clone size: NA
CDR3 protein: CASSPNTDTQYF
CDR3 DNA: TGTGCCAGCAGCCCCAACACAGATACGCAGTATTTT

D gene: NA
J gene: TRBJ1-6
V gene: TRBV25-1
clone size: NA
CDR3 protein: CASSAQGIDSPLHF
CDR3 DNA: TGTGCCAGCAGTGCTCAGGGGATCGATTCACCCCTCCACTTT

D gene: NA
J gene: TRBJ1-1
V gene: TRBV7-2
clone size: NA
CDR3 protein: CASSLETNTEAFF
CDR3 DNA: TGTGCCAGCAGCTTAGAGACGAACACTGAAGCTTTCTTT

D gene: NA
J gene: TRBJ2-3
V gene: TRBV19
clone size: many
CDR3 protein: CASSIQGSADTQYF
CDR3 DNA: TGTGCCAGTAGTATACAGGGGAGCGCAGATACGCAGTATTTT